This is a list of T cell receptor beta chains from one sample in a study of blood T cell repertoires in COVID-19. The assay was immunoSEQ multiplex PCR, and TCRdb's table has in-frame clones only and misses some. The sample has some 68,000 clones; roughly nine tenths are singletons. The sequenced sample consisted of peripheral blood. These receptors came from a man aged 50 to 59 with active COVID-19. CDR3s leave out the opening cysteine and the closing phenylalanine or tryptophan. The D gene is left open where the match is weak.

d_gene | v_gene | CDR3aa
TRBD1 | TRBV11-2 | ASSFYRDSYEQY
TRBD1 | TRBV9 | ASSISDRGYEQY
NA | TRBV14 | ASRSSSSSYEQY
TRBD1 | TRBV30 | AWSGDRGTDTQY
TRBD2 | TRBV11-2 | ASSLLLAYNEQF
NA | TRBV12-5 | ASGLVPRAIANYGYT
NA | TRBV28 | ASSLGGPPEQY
TRBD1 | TRBV7-2 | ASSPTGGRREQY
NA | TRBV24-1 | ATSDLDGYEQY
NA | TRBV3-1/TRBV3-2 | ASSQGWQATDTQY
NA | TRBV24-1 | ATSRGSEQF
TRBD1 | TRBV19 | ASRKTGSNEKLF
NA | TRBV7-7 | ASSREGGARETQY
TRBD1 | TRBV3-1/TRBV3-2 | ASRIQGAGGELF
NA | TRBV7-3 | ASSPSEGGGAYNEQF
TRBD2 | TRBV30 | AWSRSGVYNEQF
TRBD1 | TRBV13 | ASSYDRESYEQY